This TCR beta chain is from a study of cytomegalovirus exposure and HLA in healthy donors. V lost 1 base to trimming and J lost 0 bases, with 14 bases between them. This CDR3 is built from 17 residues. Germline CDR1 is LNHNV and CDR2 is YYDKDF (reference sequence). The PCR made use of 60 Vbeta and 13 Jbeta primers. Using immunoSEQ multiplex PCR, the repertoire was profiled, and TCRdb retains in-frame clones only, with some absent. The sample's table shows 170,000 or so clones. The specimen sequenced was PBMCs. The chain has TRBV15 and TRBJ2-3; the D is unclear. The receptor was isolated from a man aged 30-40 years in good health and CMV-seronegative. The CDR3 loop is CATSRGGLLTSTDTQYF. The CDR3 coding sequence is TGTGCCACCAGCAGAGGAGGTTTGCTCACTAGCACAGATACGCAGTATTTT. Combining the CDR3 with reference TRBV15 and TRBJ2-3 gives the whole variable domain DAMVIQNPRYQVTQFGKPVTLSCSQTLNHNVMYWYQQKSSQAPKLLFHYYDKDFNNEADTPDNFQSRRPNTSFCFLDIRSPGLGDTAMYLCATSRGGLLTSTDTQYFGPGTRLTVL.